This T cell receptor beta chain is drawn from a study of lymphopenia after photon versus proton radiotherapy. Trimming at V came to 3 bases and at J to 5 bases, leaving 8 bases not matched to a gene. The CDR3 sequence is 16 residues long. Per germline, CDR1 SGDLS and CDR2 YYNGEE. Method: immunoSEQ multiplex PCR; TCRdb's copy keeps in-frame clones and lacks some. The data hold approximately 24,000 clones, with about 80% observed a single time. The V gene is TRBV9, the J gene TRBJ2-1, with 10 bases aligning to TRBD1. The clonotype was recovered from a middle-aged man with gastric cancer. The source material was peripheral blood, sampled from a patient treated with photon-based radiotherapy. DNA of the CDR3: TGTGCCAGCAGCGCATACGGACAGGGGGTGAACAATGAGCAGTTCTTC. Translating gives CASSAYGQGVNNEQFF.